One and the same sample provided the 25 T cell receptor beta chains below, sequenced in a study of cytomegalovirus exposure and HLA in healthy donors. The PCR employed 60 Vbeta primers together with 13 Jbeta primers. Data came from immunoSEQ multiplex PCR; TCRdb stores just in-frame clones and leaves some out. The sample shows under 200,000 clones, around 75% of them seen only once. The specimen was PBMCs. These receptors were taken from a woman aged 25 to 39 in good health and CMV-seronegative.

The genes are TRBV5-4 and TRBJ2-1; TRBD1 agrees at 9 bases. This CDR3 contains 16 residues. Germline assignment: CDR1 SGHNT and CDR2 YYREEE (reference sequence). V shed 4 bases, J shed 9 bases, and the junction held 14 bases outside the gene matches. The chain's CDR3 is CASSIDRTGDRGEQFF. CDR3 sequence (DNA): TGTGCCAGCAGCATAGACCGGACAGGGGATAGGGGTGAGCAGTTCTTC.

V and J are TRBV4-1 and TRBJ2-1; TRBD2 matches at 14 bases. V gave up 4 bases and J gave up 7 bases; unmatched junction bases: 18. This CDR3 contains 20 residues. Germline CDR1 MGHRA, CDR2 YSYEKL. In nucleotides, the CDR3 is TGCGCCAGCAGCCGGCCCAGTGGCCGACTAGCGGGGGGGCTGGGTAATGAGCAGTTCTTC. Translated: CASSRPSGRLAGGLGNEQFF.

This clone was picked up one time. Other DNA sequences in the same sample also yield this CDR3. This chain uses TRBV5-1 with TRBJ1-5, with TRBD1 matching 7 bases. The V and J ends lost 2 bases and 0 bases, in that order; junction bases with no gene match: 2. Germline V lookup: CDR1 SGHRS, CDR2 YFSETQ. The CDR3 totals 15 residues. The CDR3 DNA reads TGCGCCAGCAGCTTCGGGACAGATAGCAATCAGCCCCAGCATTTT. This sequence encodes CASSFGTDSNQPQHF. Based on the CDR3 plus reference TRBV5-1 and TRBJ1-5, the full variable domain is KAGVTQTPRYLIKTRGQQVTLSCSPISGHRSVSWYQQTPGQGLQFLFEYFSETQRNKGNFPGRFSGRQFSNSRSEMNVSTLELGDSALYLCASSFGTDSNQPQHFGDGTRLSIL.

The V gene is TRBV9, the J gene TRBJ2-1; TRBD2 agrees at 9 bases. V dropped 4 bases and J dropped 6; count of bases not matched to a gene: 20. The CDR3 runs to 19 residues. Germline CDR1 and CDR2: SGDLS and YYNGEE. The CDR3 region has the DNA TGTGCCAGCAGCTCACAACTAGCGGGTCCCCTTTATTGGGGCAATGAGCAGTTCTTC. Its translation is CASSSQLAGPLYWGNEQFF.

The chain joins TRBV18 to TRBJ2-5, with 7 bases that match TRBD1. The CDR3 extends over 15 amino acids. Germline-derived CDR1 and CDR2 are KGHSH and LQKENI. The V segment lost 4 bases and the J segment 2 bases; nucleotides outside the gene matches: 7. CDR3 bases: TGTGCCAGCTCACTATCTCCGGGACAGCAAGAGACCCAGTACTTC. As protein: CASSLSPGQQETQYF. Together with reference TRBV18 and TRBJ2-5, the CDR3 gives the full variable domain: NAGVMQNPRHLVRRRGQEARLRCSPMKGHSHVYWYRQLPEEGLKFMVYLQKENIIDESGMPKERFSAEFPKEGPSILRIQQVVRGDSAAYFCASSLSPGQQETQYFGPGTRLLVL.

This clone was seen only a few times. The chain is built from TRBV7-7 and TRBJ2-1, with TRBD1 matching over 10 bases. The CDR3 has 15 amino acids. V was pared by 5 bases and J by 6 bases, with 7 bases of the junction left unmatched. CDR1 is SSHAT and CDR2 is FNYEAQ in the germline V gene (reference sequence). CDR3 DNA sequence: TGTGCCAGCAGCAGAAGACAGGGGGCTTTCAATGAGCAGTTCTTC. Protein: CASSRRQGAFNEQFF. The variable domain in full, completed from reference TRBV7-7 and TRBJ2-1, reads GAGVSQSPRYKVTKRGQDVTLRCDPISSHATLYWYQQALGQGPEFLTYFNYEAQPDKSGLPSDRFSAERPEGSISTLTIQRTEQRDSAMYRCASSRRQGAFNEQFFGPGTRLTVL.

The chain carries TRBV30 and TRBJ2-7, with D possibly matching TRBD1 (5 bases). From germline, CDR1 is GTSNPN and CDR2 SVGIG (reference sequence). The V end was cut by 0 bases, the J end by 3 bases, with 9 bases between. CDR3 size: 13 residues. The CDR3 sequence: CAWSVGDSYEQYF. The DNA of the CDR3 is TGTGCCTGGAGTGTTGGAGACAGCTACGAGCAGTACTTC.

This clone was seen only a few times. This chain links TRBV6-9 with TRBJ2-7, with TRBD2 matching 7 bases. The CDR3 extends over 15 amino acids. V trimming: 8 bases; J trimming: 3 bases; junction bases outside the gene matches: 13. Germline values: CDR1 MNHGY, CDR2 SVAAGI. The chain's CDR3 is CASQGGPDAGYEQYF. The CDR3 bases are TGTGCCAGCCAGGGAGGGCCAGATGCGGGCTACGAGCAGTACTTC.

The chain links TRBV7-9 to TRBJ1-2; D is unclear. The CDR3 extends over 15 amino acids. With 1 base removed from V and 4 bases from J, the gap between germline ends came to 13 bases. Germline CDR1 and CDR2: SEHNR and FQNEAQ (reference sequence). CDR3 in amino acids: CASSLGERSPYGYTF. The CDR3 DNA sequence: TGTGCCAGCAGCTTAGGGGAGAGAAGTCCCTATGGCTACACCTTC.

The J gene is TRBJ1-6, the V gene TRBV9; 7 bases align to TRBD1. The CDR3 loop spans 17 amino acids. CDR1 and CDR2 from the germline V gene are SGDLS and YYNGEE. With V trimmed by 5 bases and J by 0 bases, 8 bases remained unmatched. The CDR3 is CASSPTGAHSYNSPLHF. The CDR3 bases are TGTGCCAGCAGTCCCACAGGGGCGCACTCCTATAATTCACCCCTCCACTTT.

This chain uses TRBV7-3 with TRBJ1-1; 8 bases align to TRBD1. This CDR3 is built from 16 residues. Germline CDR1 is SGHTA and CDR2 is FQGTGA. J was trimmed by 1 base and V by 5 bases; bases with no gene match: 9. The CDR3 DNA reads as TGTGCCAGCAGCACTGGACAGGGAGAGGGGAACACTGAAGCTTTCTTT. As protein: CASSTGQGEGNTEAFF.

V gene TRBV2 combines with J gene TRBJ2-3; 13 nucleotides agree with TRBD2. Germline V gene lookup returns CDR1 SNHLY and CDR2 FYNNEI. This CDR3 has 17 amino acids. V shed 6 bases and J 6 bases; nucleotides not matched to a gene: 12. Here the CDR3 reads CASRIGLAGAFYDTQYF. CDR3 bases: TGTGCCAGCAGAATCGGACTAGCGGGAGCTTTTTATGATACGCAGTATTTT.

This clone was counted once. This sequence joins TRBV5-1 and TRBJ2-3; 13 bases are shared with TRBD2. The germline V gene encodes CDR1 SGHRS and CDR2 YFSETQ. Trimming at V came to 3 bases and at J to 11 bases, leaving 15 bases not matched to a gene. The CDR3 is made up of 17 amino acids. CDR3 nucleotides: TGCGCCAGCAGCTCAAGACTAGCGGGGGGCGCCCCTGAGGAGCAGTATTTT. This sequence encodes CASSSRLAGGAPEEQYF.

The chain is built from TRBV5-1 and TRBJ2-7; TRBD1 agrees at 10 bases. From germline, CDR1 is SGHRS and CDR2 YFSETQ. The CDR3 length is 15 residues. Germline trimming cut 4 bases from V and 3 bases from J; bases unmatched to any gene: 7. CDR3 nucleotides: TGCGCCAGCAGCCAGAGACAGGGGGCGGGCTACGAGCAGTACTTC. This encodes CASSQRQGAGYEQYF.

The chain couples TRBV7-9 to TRBJ2-3; 7 positions match TRBD2. With V trimmed by 5 bases and J by 0 bases, 11 bases remained unmatched. Germline CDR1 is SEHNR and CDR2 is FQNEAQ (reference sequence). This CDR3 region has 17 residues. CDR3 nucleotides: TGTGCCAGCAGCCTACTGACCGCGGGGGAAAGCACAGATACGCAGTATTTT. Encoded protein: CASSLLTAGESTDTQYF.

The chain employs TRBV5-6 and TRBJ2-7, with 8 bases that match TRBD1. Trimming took 3 bases from V and 0 from J; bases not matched to a gene: 2. CDR1 is SGHDT and CDR2 is YYEEEE in the germline V gene. There are 14 residues in the CDR3. CDR3 residues: CASSWGQASYEQYF. CDR3 bases: TGTGCCAGCAGCTGGGGACAGGCCTCCTACGAGCAGTACTTC.

This chain joins TRBV13 and TRBJ2-7; 7 bases line up with TRBD2. Trimming took 4 bases from V and 6 from J; bases not matched to a gene: 12. The germline gives CDR1 PRHDT, CDR2 FYEKMQ (reference sequence). There are 15 residues in the CDR3. This CDR3 reads CASSSASGPGSEQYF. The CDR3 DNA sequence: TGTGCCAGCAGCTCTGCTAGCGGTCCGGGGTCCGAGCAGTACTTC. The complete variable domain, with remaining parts taken from reference TRBV13 and TRBJ2-7, reads AAGVIQSPRHLIKEKRETATLKCYPIPRHDTVYWYQQGPGQDPQFLISFYEKMQSDKGSIPDRFSAQQFSDYHSELNMSSLELGDSALYFCASSSASGPGSEQYFGPGTRLTVT.

The chain recombines TRBV6-6 with TRBJ1-4; D gene uncertain. The CDR3 is made up of 15 amino acids. CDR1 is MNHNY, CDR2 SVGAGI, per germline (reference sequence). Trimming pared 2 bases from V and 5 bases from J, leaving 12 bases between. CDR3 nucleotide sequence: TGTGCCAGCAGTTACGGGCAGCAAGTAAATGAAAAACTGTTTTTT. Translated, it gives CASSYGQQVNEKLFF.

The chain couples TRBV6-6 to TRBJ2-5; weak D call: TRBD2 (7 bases). V dropped 6 bases and J dropped 1 base, with 18 bases sitting between them. Germline values: CDR1 MNHNY, CDR2 SVGAGI (reference sequence). This CDR3 contains 16 residues. CDR3 sequence reads: CASSLGGAGVQETQYF. The CDR3 DNA sequence: TGTGCCAGCAGCCTAGGGGGGGCGGGAGTCCAAGAGACCCAGTACTTC.

V gene TRBV11-2 combines with J gene TRBJ2-1; perhaps TRBD2 as D (7 bases). Trimming pared 1 base from V and 2 bases from J, leaving 15 bases between. The CDR3 loop spans 17 amino acids. In germline, CDR1 is SGHAT, CDR2 FQNNGV. DNA for the CDR3: TGTGCCAGCAGCTTAGTAGGGGGGGGGACCACCTACAATGAGCAGTTCTTC. Amino acids: CASSLVGGGTTYNEQFF.

The chain is built from TRBV21-1 and TRBJ2-4; the table gives TRBD2 as D, unverified against the DNA. TRBV21-1 counts as a pseudogene. CDR3 length: 18 residues. The CDR3 spells CASSKTSGGAGSKNIQYF. CDR3 sequence (DNA): TGTGCCAGCAGCAAGACTAGCGGGGGGGCGGGTTCCAAAAACATTCAGTACTTC.

Comment on this clone: At the DNA level, this CDR3 is encoded by other sequences in the same sample as well. This chain connects TRBV28 to TRBJ2-7, with a tentative D call TRBD1 (6 bases). The CDR3 totals 13 residues. From germline, CDR1 is MDHEN and CDR2 SYDVKM. V was shortened by 7 bases and J by 6 bases, with 16 bases between the two germline ends. This CDR3 reads CASTPPGVSEQYF. The DNA of the CDR3 is TGTGCCAGCACCCCTCCAGGGGTATCCGAGCAGTACTTC.

This clone was counted a single time. This rearrangement joins TRBV4-2 to TRBJ2-2; D might be TRBD2 (6 bases). Germline assignment: CDR1 LGHNA and CDR2 YNFKEQ. There are 17 residues in the CDR3. V was cut by 4 bases and J by 2 bases, with 17 bases left in between. The CDR3 spells CASSRPVGGGNTGELFF. The CDR3 DNA is TGTGCCAGCAGCCGACCTGTGGGGGGAGGAAACACCGGGGAGCTGTTTTTT.

V gene TRBV12-5 combines with J gene TRBJ2-7, with 8 nucleotides matching TRBD1. The V segment lost 6 bases and the J segment 6 bases; nucleotides outside the gene matches: 7. CDR1 LGHNT and CDR2 FRNRAP come from the germline V gene. This CDR3 has 13 amino acids. The CDR3 is CASGPGTGGEQYF. In DNA, the CDR3 is TGTGCTAGTGGGCCCGGGACAGGTGGCGAGCAGTACTTC.

This chain's CDR3 is CATSRGTGEGYTF. The CDR3 DNA reads as TGTGCCACCAGCAGAGGGACAGGGGAAGGCTACACCTTC. The rearrangement links TRBV15 to TRBJ1-2, with 9 bases that match TRBD1. V gave up 1 base and J gave up 8 bases; unmatched junction bases: 2. The CDR3 has 13 amino acids. From germline, CDR1 is LNHNV and CDR2 YYDKDF (reference sequence).